These 27 T cell receptor beta chains came from one sample sequenced in a study of cytomegalovirus exposure and HLA in healthy donors (dated by TCRdb to about 2017). The library was prepared using the immunoSEQ multiplex PCR assay. The multiplex PCR relied on a mix of 60 forward primers for TCR Vbeta segments and 13 reverse primers for TCR Jbeta segments. TCRdb retrieved this table from immuneACCESS and kept in-frame rearrangements only. Not all clones are present; in checked studies, unresolved V genes account for under half, and no reason is known for the remainder. This sample has around 110,000 clones in its table, and approximately 72% of those were observed once. About 1.5% of the sample belongs to the ten largest clones. The specimen sequenced was PBMCs. All receptors come from a man aged 18 to 29 in good health and CMV-seronegative.

The J gene is TRBJ1-1, the V gene TRBV6-6; no reliable D call. The CDR3 is 15 amino acids. Trimming stripped 2 bases from V and 5 bases from J, with 15 bases between. The germline V gene encodes CDR1 MNHNY and CDR2 SVGAGI (reference sequence). The CDR3 spells CASSYPGLGGTEAFF. The CDR3 DNA is TGTGCCAGCAGTTACCCCGGCCTCGGAGGGACTGAAGCTTTCTTT.

The CDR3: CASSPPSNEQFF. Here the CDR3 DNA reads TGTGCCAGCAGCCCCCCTAGCAATGAGCAGTTCTTC. The genes are TRBV7-2 and TRBJ2-1; D gene uncertain. V was trimmed by 5 bases and J by 6 bases, leaving 8 bases between them. The CDR3 covers 12 residues. Germline lookup yields CDR1 SGHTA and CDR2 FQGNSA.

The V and J genes are TRBV19 and TRBJ2-7; 7 bases line up with TRBD1. CDR1 and CDR2 (germline): LNHDA, SQIVND (reference sequence). The trim removed 4 bases at V and 4 bases at J, leaving 7 bases unmatched. The CDR3 covers 14 residues. The CDR3 nucleotides are TGTGCCAGTAGTACCTCCGGGACAGCTTACGAGCAGTACTTC. Its translation: CASSTSGTAYEQYF.

This clone was observed once. This chain uses TRBV19 with TRBJ2-2; D is possibly TRBD1 (6 bases). The CDR3 has 16 residues. The V gene's germline CDR1 is LNHDA and CDR2 SQIVND (reference sequence). V was clipped by 3 bases and J by 6 bases, with 17 bases between them. CDR3 in amino acids: CASSIWTAQRAGELFF. The CDR3 nucleotides are TGTGCCAGTAGTATCTGGACAGCCCAGAGGGCCGGGGAGCTGTTTTTT.

The rearrangement joins TRBV27 to TRBJ2-7; the match to TRBD2 covers 10 bases. This CDR3 spans 15 amino acids. V lost 1 base, J lost 3 bases, and 3 bases stayed unmatched. Looked up from germline, CDR1 is MNHEY and CDR2 is SMNVEV (reference sequence). The DNA for the CDR3 is TGTGCCAGCAGTTTATTTCTAGCGGGAGTCTACGAGCAGTACTTC. This encodes CASSLFLAGVYEQYF.

This clone has only a few counts. J is TRBJ2-2 and V is TRBV4-1, with a tentative D call TRBD2 (6 bases). The CDR3 covers 16 residues. Trimming stripped 0 bases from V and 6 bases from J, with 14 bases between. Germline V gene lookup returns CDR1 MGHRA and CDR2 YSYEKL. CDR3 in amino acids: CASSQEEGWAPGELFF. The DNA of the CDR3 is TGCGCCAGCAGCCAAGAGGAGGGGTGGGCTCCCGGGGAGCTGTTTTTT.

The chain carries TRBV10-3 and TRBJ2-3; D not resolved. Germline assignment: CDR1 ENHRY and CDR2 SYGVKD. The germline V and J ends were trimmed by 8 bases and 3 bases, with 9 bases remaining between them. The CDR3 spans 12 residues. This chain's CDR3 is CAISPTTDTQYF. The CDR3 DNA follows: TGTGCCATCTCCCCCACAACAGATACGCAGTATTTT.

Only a few counts were recorded for this clone. This chain connects TRBV5-1 to TRBJ2-3, with 7 bases identical to TRBD2. The germline V gene has CDR1 SGHRS and CDR2 YFSETQ. Germline trimming cut 3 bases from V and 8 bases from J; bases unmatched to any gene: 21. The CDR3 spans 18 residues. CDR3 region: CASSWPLMGRERVGTQYF. In nucleotides, the CDR3 is TGCGCCAGCAGCTGGCCTTTGATGGGGCGGGAGCGAGTCGGTACGCAGTATTTT.

The chain uses TRBV27 and TRBJ2-7, with 12 bases fitting TRBD2. This CDR3 has 18 amino acids. V shed 3 bases and J 1 base; nucleotides not matched to a gene: 10. Germline values: CDR1 MNHEY, CDR2 SMNVEV (reference sequence). The CDR3 reads CASSFSGTSGRVSYEQYF. CDR3 in DNA: TGTGCCAGCAGTTTCTCCGGGACTAGCGGGCGTGTGTCCTACGAGCAGTACTTC.

J is TRBJ2-1 and V is TRBV5-4; D is undetermined. V was clipped by 0 bases and J by 0 bases, with 4 bases between them. CDR1 is SGHNT and CDR2 is YYREEE in the germline V gene (reference sequence). The CDR3 totals 14 residues. Here the CDR3 DNA reads TGTGCCAGCAGCTTGGTAGACTCCTACAATGAGCAGTTCTTC. This encodes CASSLVDSYNEQFF. Using reference TRBV5-4 and TRBJ2-1 for the parts outside the CDR3, the full variable domain is ETGVTQSPTHLIKTRGQQVTLRCSSQSGHNTVSWYQQALGQGPQFIFQYYREEENGRGNFPPRFSGLQFPNYSSELNVNALELDDSALYLCASSLVDSYNEQFFGPGTRLTVL.

The chain uses TRBV10-1 and TRBJ2-1; 8 nucleotides align to TRBD2. Germline CDR1 WNHNN, CDR2 SYGVQD (reference sequence). The CDR3 runs 15 residues. The V and J ends lost 8 bases and 0 bases, in that order; junction bases with no gene match: 6. The CDR3 protein is CASREGGPSYNEQFF. Written as DNA, the CDR3 is TGCGCCAGCCGGGAGGGAGGGCCCTCCTACAATGAGCAGTTCTTC.

The V call is TRBV19, the J call TRBJ1-5; tentative D call: TRBD1 (5 bases). Germline CDR1 and CDR2: LNHDA and SQIVND (reference sequence). The CDR3 contains 16 residues. V lost 5 bases to trimming and J lost 2 bases, with 16 bases between them. CDR3 residues: CASSDWAGLGNQPQHF. The CDR3 DNA reads TGTGCCAGTAGTGACTGGGCAGGGCTGGGCAATCAGCCCCAGCATTTT. Full variable domain (remainder filled in from reference TRBV19 and TRBJ1-5): DGGITQSPKYLFRKEGQNVTLSCEQNLNHDAMYWYRQDPGQGLRLIYYSQIVNDFQKGDIAEGYSVSREKKESFPLTVTSAQKNPTAFYLCASSDWAGLGNQPQHFGDGTRLSIL.

The chain has TRBV9 and TRBJ2-7; D is possibly TRBD2 (6 bases). This CDR3 region has 13 residues. The germline CDR1 and CDR2 sequences are SGDLS and YYNGEE. The V end was cut by 4 bases, the J end by 2 bases, with 10 bases between. CDR3 region: CASSKTSPYEQYF. The CDR3 DNA reads as TGTGCCAGCAGCAAGACTAGTCCCTACGAGCAGTACTTC.

V usage is TRBV2 and J usage is TRBJ1-2; 7 bases are shared with TRBD1. The CDR3 sequence is 15 residues long. CDR1 SNHLY and CDR2 FYNNEI come from the germline V gene. Trimming took 4 bases from V and 4 from J; bases not matched to a gene: 9. The CDR3 bases are TGTGCCAGCAGTGGGGACCGGGACAGTGTCTATGGCTACACCTTC. It is translated as CASSGDRDSVYGYTF.

A few counts support this clone. The chain recombines TRBV9 with TRBJ2-2, with D perhaps TRBD1 (6 bases). Germline V gene lookup returns CDR1 SGDLS and CDR2 YYNGEE. V was cut by 2 bases and J by 7 bases, with 18 bases left in between. This CDR3 is 16 amino acids long. The CDR3 spells CASSVPTGTKGGELFF. CDR3 bases: TGTGCCAGCAGCGTCCCGACAGGAACGAAGGGCGGGGAGCTGTTTTTT.

This clone was detected only a few times. J is TRBJ1-1 and V is TRBV7-6, with 9 bases fitting TRBD1. The CDR3 sequence is 13 residues long. In germline, CDR1 is SGHVS, CDR2 FNYEAQ. Trimming cost V 8 bases and J 0 bases; bases outside gene matches: 1. The CDR3 region has the DNA TGTGCCAGCGGACAGGGGATGAACACTGAAGCTTTCTTT. Encoded protein: CASGQGMNTEAFF.

The chain employs TRBV28 and TRBJ1-2; D might be TRBD1 (5 bases). Between the trimmed V and J ends, which lost 5 bases and 7 bases, there was a span of 14 bases. This CDR3 comprises 13 residues. Germline V lookup: CDR1 MDHEN, CDR2 SYDVKM. CDR3 sequence: CASSEQVLRGYTF. Written as DNA, the CDR3 is TGTGCCAGCAGTGAACAGGTTTTGCGTGGCTACACCTTC.

This clone was observed a handful of times. V and J are TRBV9 and TRBJ1-2; unclear D gene. The CDR3 length is 14 residues. Trimming cost V 4 bases and J 0 bases, with 10 bases left between them. Germline V gives CDR1 SGDLS, CDR2 YYNGEE. The CDR3 is CASSQAQANYGYTF. The CDR3 bases are TGTGCCAGCAGCCAGGCGCAAGCTAACTATGGCTACACCTTC.

The chain combines TRBV6-5 with TRBJ2-5; tentative D call: TRBD2 (6 bases). Germline assignment: CDR1 MNHEY and CDR2 SVGAGI. CDR3 length equals 15 residues. The germline V and J ends were trimmed by 6 bases and 0 bases, with 14 bases remaining between them. Written as DNA, the CDR3 is TGTGCCAGCAGACCTCATGGGGGGTACCAAGAGACCCAGTACTTC. Its translation: CASRPHGGYQETQYF.

The chain employs TRBV7-6 and TRBJ2-3; no definite D call. V lost 3 bases to trimming and J lost 7 bases, with 8 bases between them. CDR1 is SGHVS and CDR2 is FNYEAQ in the germline V gene. The CDR3 is 12 residues long. CDR3 region: CASSFSRNTQYF. The CDR3 bases are TGTGCCAGCAGCTTCTCGCGGAATACGCAGTATTTT.

V usage is TRBV7-2 and J usage is TRBJ1-5; no definite D call. V dropped 7 bases and J dropped 6 bases, with 10 bases sitting between them. Per the germline V gene, CDR1 is SGHTA and CDR2 is FQGNSA. CDR3 size: 12 residues. The CDR3 loop is CASTLVGQPQHF. In nucleotides, the CDR3 is TGTGCCAGCACTCTCGTCGGTCAGCCCCAGCATTTT. Combining the CDR3 with reference TRBV7-2 and TRBJ1-5 gives the whole variable domain GAGVSQSPSNKVTEKGKDVELRCDPISGHTALYWYRQSLGQGLEFLIYFQGNSAPDKSGLPSDRFSAERTGGSVSTLTIQRTQQEDSAVYLCASTLVGQPQHFGDGTRLSIL.

The rearrangement uses TRBV27 and TRBJ1-3, with D possibly TRBD1 on 5 matching bases. Germline CDR1 and CDR2: MNHEY and SMNVEV (reference sequence). This CDR3 comprises 16 residues. Trimming shortened V by 2 bases and J by 4 bases, and 15 bases separated the two germline ends. As DNA, the CDR3 is TGTGCCAGCAGTTTACGCGGGGGAATGGGAGGAAACACCATATATTTT. This sequence encodes CASSLRGGMGGNTIYF.

The chain carries TRBV30 and TRBJ2-1; TRBD2 agrees at 15 bases. Germline V gene sequence: CDR1 GTSNPN, CDR2 SVGIG (reference sequence). The junction had 14 bases not matched to a gene; V was cut back by 8 bases and J by 0 bases. CDR3 length: 19 amino acids. CDR3 sequence: CAAIRPGTSGGSSYNEQFF. CDR3 bases: TGTGCCGCGATTCGTCCCGGGACTAGCGGGGGGAGCTCCTACAATGAGCAGTTCTTC.

The chain links TRBV19 to TRBJ2-5; 7 bases line up with TRBD1. Per germline, CDR1 LNHDA and CDR2 SQIVND (reference sequence). Germline trimming cut 3 bases from V and 4 bases from J; bases unmatched to any gene: 5. The length of the CDR3 is 14 residues. The CDR3 DNA sequence: TGTGCCAGTAGTATCGACAGGGCTTCAGAGACCCAGTACTTC. It is translated as CASSIDRASETQYF.

This chain links TRBV5-1 with TRBJ1-1; D may be TRBD1 (6 bases). Germline CDR1 reads SGHRS; CDR2 reads YFSETQ. V was cut by 4 bases and J by 3 bases, with 16 bases left in between. The CDR3 length is 15 residues. DNA of the CDR3: TGCGCCAGCAGCCCACTTACAGGGAGGGACACTGAAGCTTTCTTT. Translation gives CASSPLTGRDTEAFF.

The rearrangement joins TRBV19 to TRBJ1-2; the D gene is possibly TRBD1 (6 bases). Germline CDR1 is LNHDA and CDR2 is SQIVND (reference sequence). The V and J ends lost 7 bases and 0 bases respectively, with 15 bases between them. The CDR3 covers 15 residues. The DNA for the CDR3 is TGTGCCAGTAACTCCGGACAGCGATCTAACTATGGCTACACCTTC. Its translation: CASNSGQRSNYGYTF. The whole variable domain, remainder taken from reference TRBV19 and TRBJ1-2, is DGGITQSPKYLFRKEGQNVTLSCEQNLNHDAMYWYRQDPGQGLRLIYYSQIVNDFQKGDIAEGYSVSREKKESFPLTVTSAQKNPTAFYLCASNSGQRSNYGYTFGSGTRLTVV.

V gene TRBV7-6 combines with J gene TRBJ1-5; D is possibly TRBD1 (6 bases). V lost 5 bases, J lost 7 bases, and 15 bases lay in between. This CDR3 contains 14 residues. The V gene's germline CDR1 is SGHVS and CDR2 FNYEAQ. As DNA, the CDR3 is TGTGCCAGCAGCCTCAACAGCAGGGGCCAGCCCCAGCATTTT. This encodes CASSLNSRGQPQHF.